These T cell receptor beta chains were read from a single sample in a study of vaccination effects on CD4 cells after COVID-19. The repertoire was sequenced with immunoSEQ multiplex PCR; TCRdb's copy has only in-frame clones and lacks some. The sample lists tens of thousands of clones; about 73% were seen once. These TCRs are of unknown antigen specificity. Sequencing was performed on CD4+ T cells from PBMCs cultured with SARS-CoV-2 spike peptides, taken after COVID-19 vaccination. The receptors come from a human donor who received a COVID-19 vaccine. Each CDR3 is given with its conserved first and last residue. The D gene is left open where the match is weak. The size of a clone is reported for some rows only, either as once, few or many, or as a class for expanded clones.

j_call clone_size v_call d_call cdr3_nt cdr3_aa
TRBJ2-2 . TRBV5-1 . TGCGCCAGCAGCTCCGGGACTCTGTACACCGGGGAGCTGTTTTTT CASSSGTLYTGELFF
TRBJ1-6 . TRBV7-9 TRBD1 TGTGCCAGCAGCTTAAGGGGACAGAATAATTCACCCCTCCACTTT CASSLRGQNNSPLHF
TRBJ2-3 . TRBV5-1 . TGCGCCAGCACCCCAAGAGGGATTTGGAGCACAGATACGCAGTATTTT CASTPRGIWSTDTQYF
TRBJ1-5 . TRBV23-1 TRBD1 TGCGCCAGCAGACAGATAATGGGACAGGGGGCTGATCAGCCCCAGCATTTT CASRQIMGQGADQPQHF
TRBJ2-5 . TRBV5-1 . TGCGCCAGCAGATCCCAGGGTGCACAAGAGACCCAGTACTTC CASRSQGAQETQYF
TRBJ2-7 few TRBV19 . TGTGCCAGTAGTATAGGAGGCAGGGCCTCTGGTCGCGAGCAGTACTTC CASSIGGRASGREQYF
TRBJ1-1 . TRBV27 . TGTGCCAGCAGCCCCGGATTGAACACTGAAGCTTTCTTT CASSPGLNTEAFF
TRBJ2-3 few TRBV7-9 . TGTGCCAGCAGCCGGGATCGTGGGAGAATAGCAGATACGCAGTATTTT CASSRDRGRIADTQYF
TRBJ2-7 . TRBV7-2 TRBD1 TGTGCCAGCAGCTCTCGGACAGGGCGCTCCTACGAGCAGTACTTC CASSSRTGRSYEQYF
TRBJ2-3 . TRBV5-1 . TGCGCCAGCAGCTTAGGAGCGATCAGCACAGATACGCAGTATTTT CASSLGAISTDTQYF
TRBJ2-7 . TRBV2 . TGTGCCAGCAGTGACGCTAGAGACCCTACCTACGAGCAGTACTTC CASSDARDPTYEQYF
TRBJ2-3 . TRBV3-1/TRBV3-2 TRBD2 TGTGCCAGCACCAAAGTTAGCGGGAGGGGCCCAGATACGCAGTATTTT CASTKVSGRGPDTQYF
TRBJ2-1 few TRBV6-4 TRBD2 TGTGCCAGCAGTGTAGGGACTAGCGGGGACAATGAGCAGTTCTTC CASSVGTSGDNEQFF
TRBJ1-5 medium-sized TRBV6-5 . TGTGCCAGTAGCTCGGGAAGTGGGAATCAGCCCCAGCATTTT CASSSGSGNQPQHF
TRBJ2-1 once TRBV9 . TGTGCCAGCAGCGTAAGTTTCACAGACCAGCAGTTCTTC CASSVSFTDQQFF
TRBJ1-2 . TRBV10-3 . TGTGCCATCACCGCTGGGAACTATGGCTACACCTTC CAITAGNYGYTF
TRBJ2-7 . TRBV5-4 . TGTGCCAGCAGTTTCCGGGCCCTCGTCGAGGACGGCGAGCAGTACTTC CASSFRALVEDGEQYF
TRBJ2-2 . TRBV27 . TGTGCCAGCAGGGCAGGGTCGAACACCGGGGAGCTGTTTTTT CASRAGSNTGELFF
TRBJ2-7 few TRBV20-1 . TGCAGTGCTAGTGCTAGCAGCTCCTACGAGCAGTACTTC CSASASSSYEQYF
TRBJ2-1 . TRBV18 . TGTGCCAGCTCACAGGGGTCCGGGGACAATGAGCAGTTCTTC CASSQGSGDNEQFF
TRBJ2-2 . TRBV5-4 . TGTGCCAGCAATTGGGACACCGGGGAGCTGTTTTTT CASNWDTGELFF
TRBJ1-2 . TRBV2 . TGTGCCAGCAGTGGGGGGAGGACTATCCTGGAGTATGGCTACACCTTC CASSGGRTILEYGYTF
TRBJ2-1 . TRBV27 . TGTGCCAGCAGTTTATCGGCATCCAGGGACAATGAGCAGTTCTTC CASSLSASRDNEQFF
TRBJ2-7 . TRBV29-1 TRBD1 TGCAGCGTCTCCTTGGGGACAGGGACCTACGAGCAGTACTTC CSVSLGTGTYEQYF
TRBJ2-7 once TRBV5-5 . TGTGCCAGCAGCTTGGAACAGGTAACAGACGAGCAGTACTTC CASSLEQVTDEQYF
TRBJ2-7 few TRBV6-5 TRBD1 TGTGCCAGTCCCCGGGACAGCCAACTCTACGAGCAGTACTTC CASPRDSQLYEQYF
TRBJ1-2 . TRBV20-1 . TGCAGTGCTAGGGCAGGGTATGGCTACACCTTC CSARAGYGYTF
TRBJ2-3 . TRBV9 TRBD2 TGTGCCAGCAGCGTAGGGTCTAGCGGGGGGATTTCCACAGATACGCAGTATTTT CASSVGSSGGISTDTQYF
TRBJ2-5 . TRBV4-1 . TGCGCCAGCAGCCAAGATCCAGCGTACCAAGAGACCCAGTACTTC CASSQDPAYQETQYF
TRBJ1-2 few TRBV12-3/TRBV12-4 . TGTGCCAGCAGCCCAACAGAGAACTATGGCTACACCTTC CASSPTENYGYTF
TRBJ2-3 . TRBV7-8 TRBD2 TGTGCCAGCAGCTTAAGCATATGGGCTAGCGGGAGGAAAGACCGTAGCACAGATACGCAGTATTTT CASSLSIWASGRKDRSTDTQYF
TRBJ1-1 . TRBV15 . TGTGCCACCAGCAGAGCTGCGGGGAACACTGAAGCTTTCTTT CATSRAAGNTEAFF
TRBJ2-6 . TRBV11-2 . TGTGCCAGCAGCTTAGTTCTTGGGGGCTCTGGGGCCAACGTCCTGACTTTC CASSLVLGGSGANVLTF
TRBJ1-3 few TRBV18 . TGTGCCAGCTCACCGAGGGACGGTCCTGGAAACACCATATATTTT CASSPRDGPGNTIYF
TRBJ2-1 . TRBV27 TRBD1 TGTGCCAGCAGGCCGCCAGGGGGCCATGAGCAGTTCTTC CASRPPGGHEQFF
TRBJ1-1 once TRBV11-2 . TGTGCCAGCAGCTTAGATTTAAGTATGGGTTCGGCTTTCTTT CASSLDLSMGSAFF
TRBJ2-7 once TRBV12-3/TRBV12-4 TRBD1 TGTGCCAGCAGTCCCGACAGGGTGCAGTACTTC CASSPDRVQYF
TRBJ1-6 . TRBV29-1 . TGCAGCGTTGCGGATGAAGTTAATTCACCCCTCCACTTT CSVADEVNSPLHF
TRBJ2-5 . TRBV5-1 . TGCGCCAGCAGCTTGGACGGAAACCAAGAGACCCAGTACTTC CASSLDGNQETQYF
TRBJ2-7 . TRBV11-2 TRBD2 TGTGCCAGCAGCTTAGCCGGGACTACCTCCGAGCAGTACTTC CASSLAGTTSEQYF
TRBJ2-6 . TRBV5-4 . TGTGCCAGCAACCGGGGGGCCTCTGGGGCCAACGTCCTGACTTTC CASNRGASGANVLTF
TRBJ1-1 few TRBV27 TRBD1 TGTGCCACCAATTTCCCGCCAGGGGGCACTGAAGCTTTCTTT CATNFPPGGTEAFF
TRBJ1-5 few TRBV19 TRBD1 TGTGCCAGTACCCTAGCCGGGACAGGAGGATTGACGCCCCAGCATTTT CASTLAGTGGLTPQHF
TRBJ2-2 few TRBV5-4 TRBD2 TGTGCCAGCAGCTTGGGAGGACTAGCGGGGGGAAGGAACACCGGGGAGCTGTTTTTT CASSLGGLAGGRNTGELFF
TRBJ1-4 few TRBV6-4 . TGTGCCAGCAGTGCGGACTCAACTAATGAAAAACTGTTTTTT CASSADSTNEKLFF
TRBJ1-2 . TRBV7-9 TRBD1 TGTGCCAGCAGCTCCCCGGAACGACAGGGACCATATGGCTACACCTTC CASSSPERQGPYGYTF
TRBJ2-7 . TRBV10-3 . TGTGCCATCAGCTCTAACTCCGCTGGCGGGGGCCCCTACGAGCAGTACTTC CAISSNSAGGGPYEQYF
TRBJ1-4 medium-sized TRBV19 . TGTGCCAGTAGTACGACCGGGACAACACAGGAAAAACTGTTTTTT CASSTTGTTQEKLFF
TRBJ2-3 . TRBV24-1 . TGTGCCACCGAGGGGACAGATACGCAGTATTTT CATEGTDTQYF